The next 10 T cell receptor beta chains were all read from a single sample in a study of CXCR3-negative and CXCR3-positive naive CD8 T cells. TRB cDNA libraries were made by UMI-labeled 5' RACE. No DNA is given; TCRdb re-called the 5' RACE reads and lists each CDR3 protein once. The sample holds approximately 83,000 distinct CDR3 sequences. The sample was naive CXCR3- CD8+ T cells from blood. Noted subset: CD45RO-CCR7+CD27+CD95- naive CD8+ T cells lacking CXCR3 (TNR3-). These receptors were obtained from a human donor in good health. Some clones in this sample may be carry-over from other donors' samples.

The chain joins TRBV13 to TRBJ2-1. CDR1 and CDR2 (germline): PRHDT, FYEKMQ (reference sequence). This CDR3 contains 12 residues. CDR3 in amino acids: CASSSFPNEQFF.

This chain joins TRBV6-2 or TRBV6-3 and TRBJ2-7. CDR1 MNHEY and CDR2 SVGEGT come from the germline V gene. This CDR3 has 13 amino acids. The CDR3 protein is CASSWADSYEQYF.

The CDR3 sequence is CSVDGGSGQNTGELFF. V gene TRBV29-1 combines with J gene TRBJ2-2; the TCRdb call, TRBD2, lacks DNA for checking. Per the germline V gene, CDR1 is SQVTM and CDR2 is ANQGSEA. CDR3 length equals 16 residues.

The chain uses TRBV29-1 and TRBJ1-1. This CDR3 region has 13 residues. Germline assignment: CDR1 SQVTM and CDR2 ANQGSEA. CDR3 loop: CSAWVLAGPEAFF.

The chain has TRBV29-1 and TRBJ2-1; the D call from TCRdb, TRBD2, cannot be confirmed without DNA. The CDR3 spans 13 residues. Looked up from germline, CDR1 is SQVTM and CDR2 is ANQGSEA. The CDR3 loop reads CSVDSGSYNEQFF.

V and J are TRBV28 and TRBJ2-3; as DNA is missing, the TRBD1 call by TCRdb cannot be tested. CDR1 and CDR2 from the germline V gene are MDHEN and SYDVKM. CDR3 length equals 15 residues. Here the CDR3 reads CASSLRGGWPDTQYF.

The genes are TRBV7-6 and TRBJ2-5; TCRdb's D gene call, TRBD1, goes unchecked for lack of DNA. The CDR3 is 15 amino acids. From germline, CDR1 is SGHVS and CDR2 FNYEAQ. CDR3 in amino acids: CASSLTRVAGETQYF.

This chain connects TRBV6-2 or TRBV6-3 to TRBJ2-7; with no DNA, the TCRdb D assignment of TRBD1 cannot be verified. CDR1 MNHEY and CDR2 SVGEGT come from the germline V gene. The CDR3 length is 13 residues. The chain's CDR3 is CASSYGGPYEQYF.

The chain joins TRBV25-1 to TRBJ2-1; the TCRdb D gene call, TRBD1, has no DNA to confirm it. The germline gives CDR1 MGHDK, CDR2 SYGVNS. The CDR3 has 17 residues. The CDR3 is CASSGGWGRDRYNEQFF. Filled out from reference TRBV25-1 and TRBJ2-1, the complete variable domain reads EADIYQTPRYLVIGTGKKITLECSQTMGHDKMYWYQQDPGMELHLIHYSYGVNSTEKGDLSSESTVSRIRTEHFPLTLESARPSHTSQYLCASSGGWGRDRYNEQFFGPGTRLTVL.

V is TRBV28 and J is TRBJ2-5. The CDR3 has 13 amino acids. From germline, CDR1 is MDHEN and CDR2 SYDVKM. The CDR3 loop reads CASRQPGQETQYF. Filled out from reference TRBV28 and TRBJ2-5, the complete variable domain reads DVKVTQSSRYLVKRTGEKVFLECVQDMDHENMFWYRQDPGLGLRLIYFSYDVKMKEKGDIPEGYSVSREKKERFSLILESASTNQTSMYLCASRQPGQETQYFGPGTRLLVL.